This T cell receptor beta chain was captured in a study of CD8 T cells in ankylosing spondylitis. Whole-study results and caveats: Enrichment of disease-linked clones was reportedly significant in matched ankylosing spondylitis synovial fluid. Disease-linked clones displayed a CD8+ phenotype and appeared relatively rarely in peripheral blood. Several highly homologous variants made up a TCR beta motif that seemed to typify ankylosing spondylitis blood.

As regards this clonotype: What it binds is unknown.

Construction of TCR beta libraries was performed using quantitative 5'-RACE with molecular barcodes. TCRdb reprocessed the 5' RACE reads via MiXCR and lists one record per CDR3 protein. The sample has 190,000 or so distinct CDR3 sequences; around 13% are singletons. The length of the CDR3 is 19 residues. Germline values: CDR1 DFQATT, CDR2 SNEGSKA (reference sequence). Trimming took 0 bases from V and 4 from J; bases not matched to a gene: 15. The sample comprised blood, either unsorted or a sorted T cell fraction (not recorded which). This chain joins TRBV20-1 and TRBJ2-2, with 9 positions matching TRBD2. This clonotype originated in a male donor with ankylosing spondylitis or in good health (not recorded which). The CDR3 loop is CSARERDEGLAGITGELFF. CDR3 coding DNA: TGCAGTGCTAGAGAAAGGGATGAGGGCCTAGCGGGGATCACCGGGGAGCTGTTTTTT.